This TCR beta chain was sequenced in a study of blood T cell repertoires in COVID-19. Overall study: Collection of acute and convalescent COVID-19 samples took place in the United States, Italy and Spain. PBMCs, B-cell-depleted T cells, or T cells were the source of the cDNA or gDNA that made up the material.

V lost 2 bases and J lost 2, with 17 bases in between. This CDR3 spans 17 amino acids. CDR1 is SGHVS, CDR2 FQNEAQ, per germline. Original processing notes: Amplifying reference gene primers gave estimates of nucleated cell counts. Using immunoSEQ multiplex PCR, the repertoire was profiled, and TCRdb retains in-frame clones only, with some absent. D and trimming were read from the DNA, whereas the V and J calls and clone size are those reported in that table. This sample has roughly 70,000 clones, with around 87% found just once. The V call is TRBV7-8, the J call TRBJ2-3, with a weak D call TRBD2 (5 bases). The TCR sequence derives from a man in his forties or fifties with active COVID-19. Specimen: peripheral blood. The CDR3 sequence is CASSLSRAGPITDTQYF. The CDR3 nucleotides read TGTGCCAGCAGCTTATCACGGGCGGGCCCAATCACAGATACGCAGTATTTT.